Shown below are 2 T cell receptor beta chains from a single sample sequenced in a study of T cells in Graves' hyperthyroidism and ophthalmopathy. The TCR beta CDR3 regions underwent amplification using RNA transcripts as the source. HTBI primers drove first-round RT-PCR of the TCR CDR3. TCRdb reprocessed the multiplex PCR reads with MiXCR, giving one entry per CDR3 protein. The sample holds some 720,000 distinct CDR3 sequences, 15% to 20% seen once. Sequencing was performed on blood. These receptors all come from a man between 18 and 35 years old with Graves' hyperthyroidism.

There are many counts of this clonotype. This chain links TRBV12-3 or TRBV12-4 with TRBJ2-3; 12 nucleotides agree with TRBD2. V gave up 5 bases and J gave up 10 bases; unmatched junction bases: 10. This CDR3 spans 15 amino acids. The CDR3 loop is CASSPRLAGVKAQYF. DNA of the CDR3: TGTGCCAGCAGTCCCAGACTAGCGGGAGTAAAGGCGCAGTATTTT.

The gene calls are TRBV4-1 and TRBJ2-1, with a weak D call TRBD2 (7 bases). This CDR3 contains 17 residues. Germline CDR1 is MGHRA and CDR2 is YSYEKL. With 0 bases removed from V and 2 bases from J, the gap between germline ends came to 14 bases. CDR3 amino acids: CASSQEGGVGPYNEQFF. The CDR3 bases are TGCGCCAGCAGCCAAGAAGGGGGGGTTGGACCCTACAATGAGCAGTTCTTC.